The 28 T cell receptor beta chains given below trace back to one sample, sequenced in a study of CD8+ T cells in alopecia areata. Treatment noted: oral pan-JAK inhibitor, 5-10 mg twice daily. Reverse transcribed after extraction, RNA yielded cDNA as the sequencing template. Using immunoSEQ multiplex PCR, the repertoire was profiled, and TCRdb retains in-frame clones only, with some absent. The sample lists 210,000 or so clones, approximately 70% occurring once. This specimen was CD4+ T cells sorted from blood, taken at approximately week 42, from a patient treated with tofacitinib. These receptors were collected from a human donor with alopecia areata.

The chain has TRBV2 and TRBJ2-6; D might be TRBD2 (7 bases). The ends were cut back, 3 bases at V and 4 bases at J, with 10 bases in the middle. Germline CDR1 reads SNHLY; CDR2 reads FYNNEI. CDR3 length: 15 residues. CDR3: CASSEGGRGANVLTF. The CDR3 DNA reads as TGTGCCAGCAGTGAGGGGGGGCGAGGGGCCAACGTCCTGACTTTC.

The chain carries TRBV5-1 and TRBJ2-3; 8 bases align to TRBD1. Per germline, CDR1 SGHRS and CDR2 YFSETQ. The CDR3 consists of 15 residues. J gave up 5 bases and V 4 bases, and 9 bases lay outside the gene matches. The CDR3 region has the DNA TGCGCCAGCAGCCCGCCCAGGGGGCGAGGAGATACGCAGTATTTT. It codes for CASSPPRGRGDTQYF.

This clone showed up just a few times. The chain links TRBV14 to TRBJ1-4; 9 nucleotides align to TRBD1. The V and J ends lost 7 bases and 8 bases, in that order; junction bases with no gene match: 5. Germline CDR1 reads SGHDN; CDR2 reads FVKESK. This CDR3 comprises 13 residues. The CDR3 spells CASNRGPGEKLFF. CDR3 coding DNA: TGTGCCAGCAACAGGGGGCCGGGGGAAAAACTGTTTTTT.

This clone was counted between two and nine times. The J gene is TRBJ1-2, the V gene TRBV11-2; 7 positions agree with TRBD1. V gave up 2 bases and J gave up 3 bases; unmatched junction bases: 0. Germline CDR1 reads SGHAT; CDR2 reads FQNNGV. CDR3 length: 13 residues. The CDR3 sequence: CASSLQGDYGYTF. The CDR3 coding sequence is TGTGCCAGCAGCTTACAGGGGGACTATGGCTACACCTTC.

The chain carries TRBV7-2 and TRBJ2-2; no clear D. Trimming took 5 bases from V and 6 from J, leaving 10 bases between them. CDR3 length equals 13 residues. Germline V gene data show CDR1 as SGHTA and CDR2 as FQGNSA. For the CDR3, the DNA is TGTGCCAGCAGCCCCCCAAGTGCCGGGGAGCTGTTTTTT. Translated, it gives CASSPPSAGELFF.

This CDR3 reads CASSFSYTGELFF. The DNA of the CDR3 is TGCGCCAGCAGCTTCAGTTACACCGGGGAGCTGTTTTTT. The rearrangement joins TRBV5-1 to TRBJ2-2; D uncertain. Germline CDR1 is SGHRS and CDR2 is YFSETQ. The CDR3 covers 13 residues. V dropped 2 bases and J dropped 3 bases, with 5 bases sitting between them.

The chain couples TRBV27 to TRBJ2-6; D might be TRBD2 (5 bases). Trimming took 5 bases from V and 4 from J, leaving 18 bases between them. The germline CDR1 and CDR2 sequences are MNHEY and SMNVEV (reference sequence). CDR3 length: 17 residues. The DNA of the CDR3 is TGTGCCAGCAGTCCGGCCGGGAACCCAGGAGGGGCCAACGTCCTGACTTTC. This sequence encodes CASSPAGNPGGANVLTF. The whole variable domain, filled in from reference TRBV27 and TRBJ2-6, reads EAQVTQNPRYLITVTGKKLTVTCSQNMNHEYMSWYRQDPGLGLRQIYYSMNVEVTDKGDVPEGYKVSRKEKRNFPLILESPSPNQTSLYFCASSPAGNPGGANVLTFGAGSRLTVL.

This sequence joins TRBV4-1 and TRBJ1-5; TRBD1 is a possible D gene (5 bases). Germline assignment: CDR1 MGHRA and CDR2 YSYEKL. The CDR3 runs to 15 residues. The germline V and J ends were trimmed by 4 bases and 3 bases, with 13 bases remaining between them. The CDR3 loop reads CASSRTQGDNQPQHF. The CDR3 DNA reads as TGCGCCAGCAGCCGAACCCAAGGGGACAATCAGCCCCAGCATTTT.

This chain uses TRBV30 with TRBJ1-2; the D gene is possibly TRBD1 (5 bases). Germline loops: CDR1 GTSNPN, CDR2 SVGIG (reference sequence). The CDR3 is 18 amino acids. The V end lost 2 bases, the J end lost 0 bases, and 22 bases lay between the germline ends. In DNA form, the CDR3 reads TGTGCCTGGAGTATAGCCGGCAGCGACAGTGAGCCTAACTATGGCTACACCTTC. Protein: CAWSIAGSDSEPNYGYTF.

The CDR3 DNA reads TGTGCCTGGAATACCCCCCCACCCCGGGGCACTGAAGCTTTCTTT. Protein: CAWNTPPPRGTEAFF. This sequence joins TRBV30 and TRBJ1-1; D remains unclear. Trimming shortened V by 4 bases and J by 4 bases, and 19 bases separated the two germline ends. This CDR3 has 15 amino acids. Germline values: CDR1 GTSNPN, CDR2 SVGIG (reference sequence). The full variable domain, with the rest looked up from reference TRBV30 and TRBJ1-1, is SQTIHQWPATLVQPVGSPLSLECTVEGTSNPNLYWYRQAAGRGLQLLFYSVGIGQISSEVPQNLSASRPQDRQFILSSKKLLLSDSGFYLCAWNTPPPRGTEAFFGQGTRLTVV.

V gene TRBV9 combines with J gene TRBJ2-3; D is uncertain. Trimming stripped 0 bases from V and 0 bases from J, with 11 bases between. Germline V gives CDR1 SGDLS, CDR2 YYNGEE. The CDR3 has 16 amino acids. The CDR3 reads CASSVGVDTSTDTQYF. The CDR3 DNA reads TGTGCCAGCAGCGTAGGGGTAGATACTAGCACAGATACGCAGTATTTT.

CDR3 nucleotide sequence: TGTGCCACCAGCTGGGACAGGGGCTCACCCCTCCACTTT. Residues: CATSWDRGSPLHF. This rearrangement joins TRBV15 to TRBJ1-6; 10 positions agree with TRBD1. From germline, CDR1 is LNHNV and CDR2 YYDKDF (reference sequence). The junction had 2 bases not matched to a gene; V was cut back by 5 bases and J by 10 bases. There are 13 residues in the CDR3.

The chain recombines TRBV14 with TRBJ1-6, with D perhaps TRBD1 (5 bases). Per the germline V gene, CDR1 is SGHDN and CDR2 is FVKESK. Trimming removed 0 bases from V and 5 bases from J, with 8 bases in between. This CDR3 comprises 15 residues. In DNA form, the CDR3 reads TGTGCCAGCAGCCAAGACAGGGCCAATAATTCACCCCTCCACTTT. Translation: CASSQDRANNSPLHF.

V gene TRBV29-1 combines with J gene TRBJ1-6; 7 bases align to TRBD1. V lost 6 bases, J lost 5 bases, and 7 bases stayed unmatched. Per the germline V gene, CDR1 is SQVTM and CDR2 is ANQGSEA. CDR3 length: 14 amino acids. The CDR3 sequence: CSVATDRDNSPLHF. The DNA for the CDR3 is TGCAGCGTAGCGACCGACAGGGATAATTCACCCCTCCACTTT.

This clone was seen a handful of times. This chain connects TRBV29-1 to TRBJ2-1; 8 bases match TRBD2. There are 14 residues in the CDR3. CDR1 and CDR2 from the germline V gene are SQVTM and ANQGSEA. The V segment lost 2 bases and the J segment 8 bases; nucleotides outside the gene matches: 8. The CDR3 spells CSVEYGTRGDEQFF. The DNA for the CDR3 is TGCAGCGTTGAATACGGGACTAGGGGGGATGAGCAGTTCTTC.

The chain couples TRBV9 to TRBJ2-1, with a weak D call TRBD2 (5 bases). The V gene's germline CDR1 is SGDLS and CDR2 YYNGEE. The CDR3 extends over 15 amino acids. V was cut by 1 base and J by 1 base, with 9 bases left in between. The CDR3 coding sequence is TGTGCCAGCAGCGTAAAGGGAGAGTCCTACAATGAGCAGTTCTTC. Translating it yields CASSVKGESYNEQFF.

The chain is built from TRBV11-2 and TRBJ2-1, with 11 bases that match TRBD1. V dropped 5 bases and J dropped 6; count of bases not matched to a gene: 12. Germline-derived CDR1 and CDR2 are SGHAT and FQNNGV. The CDR3 is 17 amino acids. The CDR3 DNA sequence: TGTGCCAGCAGCCCAAAATATCGGGACAGGGGGGGCAATGAGCAGTTCTTC. Amino acid sequence: CASSPKYRDRGGNEQFF.

This sequence joins TRBV5-1 and TRBJ2-1, with D perhaps TRBD2 (5 bases). V was pared by 5 bases and J by 2 bases, with 14 bases between. The CDR3 consists of 15 residues. The germline V gene has CDR1 SGHRS and CDR2 YFSETQ. The CDR3 reads CASRVTTLTYNEQFF. CDR3 in DNA: TGCGCCAGCAGGGTGACTACCCTGACCTACAATGAGCAGTTCTTC.

The chain recombines TRBV6-6 with TRBJ2-7; TRBD1 or TRBD2 may be the D gene (5 bases each). V was cut by 2 bases and J by 7 bases, with 21 bases left in between. CDR3 length: 16 residues. Germline-derived CDR1 and CDR2 are MNHNY and SVGAGI (reference sequence). The CDR3 nucleotides are TGTGCCAGCAGTTACGGGTACGGGACCGCGGAGCGTGAGCAGTACTTC. Translated, it gives CASSYGYGTAEREQYF.

The chain combines TRBV10-3 with TRBJ2-1; D is possibly TRBD1 (5 bases). Trimming removed 6 bases at V and 5 bases at J, with 14 bases between. This CDR3 has 14 amino acids. CDR1 and CDR2 (germline): ENHRY, SYGVKD. As DNA, the CDR3 is TGTGCCATCAGCGTGGCCAGGGTTGACAATGAGCAGTTCTTC. Residues: CAISVARVDNEQFF.

Note on this clone: In the same sample, other DNA sequences code for this CDR3. This chain uses TRBV29-1 with TRBJ1-1; D uncertain. The CDR3 extends over 13 amino acids. V shed 3 bases and J shed 0 bases, with 8 bases lying between them. The V gene's germline CDR1 is SQVTM and CDR2 ANQGSEA. CDR3 protein: CSVEKPLNTEAFF. The DNA for the CDR3 is TGCAGCGTTGAGAAGCCACTGAACACTGAAGCTTTCTTT.

This clone showed up many times. The chain combines TRBV5-6 with TRBJ1-2; D is unresolved. Germline CDR1 is SGHDT and CDR2 is YYEEEE. Trimming shortened V by 0 bases and J by 6 bases, and 15 bases separated the two germline ends. The CDR3 sequence is 15 residues long. CDR3 DNA: TGTGCCAGCAGCTTGGATGTCACAGAAAGGCATGGCTACACCTTC. Encoded protein: CASSLDVTERHGYTF.

As concerns this clone: The identical CDR3 is also encoded by other nucleotide sequences in the sample. The genes are TRBV30 and TRBJ1-1; D gene ambiguous. CDR1 and CDR2 (germline): GTSNPN, SVGIG (reference sequence). The CDR3 contains 12 residues. Between the trimmed V and J ends, which lost 2 bases and 1 base, there was a span of 5 bases. The CDR3 spells CAWSKRNTEAFF. As DNA, the CDR3 is TGTGCCTGGAGTAAAAGGAACACTGAAGCTTTCTTT.

Points on this clone: The sample holds other DNA sequences that translate to the same CDR3. The chain carries TRBV29-1 and TRBJ2-3, with a possible D match to TRBD2 (5 bases). Trimming took 4 bases from V and 4 from J, leaving 12 bases between them. The CDR3 totals 13 residues. Germline CDR1 is SQVTM and CDR2 is ANQGSEA. The CDR3 reads CSVGLAGADTQYF. For the CDR3, the DNA is TGCAGCGTTGGGTTAGCCGGGGCAGATACGCAGTATTTT.

V usage is TRBV14 and J usage is TRBJ2-1, with D perhaps being TRBD1 or TRBD2 (5 bases each). This CDR3 comprises 15 residues. Trimming removed 4 bases from V and 3 bases from J, with 13 bases in between. The germline gives CDR1 SGHDN, CDR2 FVKESK. The CDR3 reads CASSPGRTHYNEQFF. Here the CDR3 DNA reads TGTGCCAGCAGCCCGGGACGGACCCACTACAATGAGCAGTTCTTC.

The V and J genes are TRBV29-1 and TRBJ2-1; tentatively, D is TRBD1 or TRBD2 (5 bases each). Germline V lookup: CDR1 SQVTM, CDR2 ANQGSEA. The CDR3 is 13 amino acids. Between the trimmed V and J ends, which lost 7 bases and 8 bases, there was a span of 18 bases. This CDR3 reads CSDRDRDLDEQFF. The CDR3 nucleotides read TGCAGCGACCGGGACCGGGATTTGGATGAGCAGTTCTTC.

The chain carries TRBV11-2 and TRBJ1-2; TRBD1 aligns across 7 bases. The ends lost 3 bases at V and 8 bases at J; junction bases unmatched: 6. This CDR3 has 13 amino acids. Germline assignment: CDR1 SGHAT and CDR2 FQNNGV. CDR3 sequence reads: CASSFTGEQGYTF. The CDR3 DNA follows: TGTGCCAGCAGCTTTACAGGGGAACAAGGCTACACCTTC. Full variable domain (remainder filled in from reference TRBV11-2 and TRBJ1-2): EAGVAQSPRYKIIEKRQSVAFWCNPISGHATLYWYQQILGQGPKLLIQFQNNGVVDDSQLPKDRFSAERLKGVDSTLKIQPAKLEDSAVYLCASSFTGEQGYTFGSGTRLTVV.

The chain links TRBV7-9 to TRBJ1-6; possibly TRBD1 for D (6 bases). V shed 5 bases and J shed 7 bases, with 12 bases lying between them. This CDR3 is 14 amino acids long. Germline CDR1 and CDR2: SEHNR and FQNEAQ (reference sequence). The CDR3 DNA is TGTGCCAGCAGCGCGGACAGTGACAATTCACCCCTCCACTTT. Amino acid sequence: CASSADSDNSPLHF.